These T cell receptor beta chains were read from a single sample in a study of cytomegalovirus exposure and HLA in healthy donors. Profiling relied on immunoSEQ multiplex PCR, and the TCRdb table lists in-frame clones only, not all of them. This sample has about 120,000 clones, with about 83% found just once. Sequencing input: PBMCs. The receptors come from a woman in her twenties or thirties in good health and CMV-seronegative. The CDR3 runs from the conserved cysteine through the conserved F or W. Fields, in order: clone size, V gene, D gene, J gene, CDR3 DNA, CDR3 protein. D genes are given only for firm matches. Size is omitted from some rows. Given values are once, few, many or a class for expanded clones.

>NA|TRBV27|TRBD1|TRBJ1-2
TGTGCCAGCAGTCCGGACAGGGGAGGAGGCTACACCTTC
CASSPDRGGGYTF
>NA|TRBV5-1|NA|TRBJ1-2
TGCGCCAGCAGCTTGGGGGGTACAGGGAATGGCTACACCTTC
CASSLGGTGNGYTF
>NA|TRBV10-3|TRBD2|TRBJ2-1
TGTGCCATCAGTGTTTACCATCCATCGCTAGCGGGGGAAGGGGGTGAGCAGTTCTTC
CAISVYHPSLAGEGGEQFF
>NA|TRBV12-5|NA|TRBJ2-5
TGTGCTAGTGGCCCCCGGGGTGGAGAGACCCAGTACTTC
CASGPRGGETQYF
>once|TRBV5-1|NA|TRBJ1-3
TGCGCCAGCAGCTCTAGACCGAGCTCTGGAAACACCATATATTTT
CASSSRPSSGNTIYF
>NA|TRBV2|TRBD1|TRBJ1-3
TGTGCCAGCAGAGCCGGGACAGGGGACGGAAACACCATATATTTT
CASRAGTGDGNTIYF
>NA|TRBV6-4|NA|TRBJ1-1
TGTGCCAGCAGTGCGGGGTTCGACACTGAAGCTTTCTTT
CASSAGFDTEAFF
>NA|TRBV5-8|TRBD2|TRBJ2-3
TGTGCCAGCAGCTCGGGACTAGCGGGGAACAGGGGGGATACGCAGTATTTT
CASSSGLAGNRGDTQYF
>NA|TRBV27|TRBD1|TRBJ1-5
TGTGCCAGCAGTTCCCTCGGGACAGGGTACAATCAGCCCCAGCATTTT
CASSSLGTGYNQPQHF
>NA|TRBV9|NA|TRBJ2-3
TGTGCCAGCAGCCCCGCGGCCCAACCCACAGATACGCAGTATTTT
CASSPAAQPTDTQYF
>NA|TRBV19|NA|TRBJ2-7
TGTGCCAGTAGTATGACAGCCGCCTACGAGCAGTACTTC
CASSMTAAYEQYF
>NA|TRBV29-1|NA|TRBJ2-5
TGCAGCGTTGAAGAGGGGGCCGGGGCAGAGACCCAGTACTTC
CSVEEGAGAETQYF
>NA|TRBV9|NA|TRBJ1-2
TGTGCCAGCTGGAGTACCTATGGCTACACCTTC
CASWSTYGYTF
>few|TRBV11-3|NA|TRBJ2-5
TGTGCCAGCAGCAGGGAGCACCAAGAGACCCAGTACTTC
CASSREHQETQYF
>NA|TRBV30|NA|TRBJ2-2
TGTGCCTGGAGTCCAAACACCGGGGAGCTGTTTTTT
CAWSPNTGELFF
>NA|TRBV9|TRBD1|TRBJ1-2
TGTGCCAGCAGCCCAACCGGGACAGGGGGCGGCTACACCTTC
CASSPTGTGGGYTF
>NA|TRBV7-2|NA|TRBJ1-1
TGTGCCAGCAGCTTAGGTATAACTGAAGCTTTCTTT
CASSLGITEAFF
>NA|TRBV29-1|NA|TRBJ1-4
TGCAGCGTTGATCCTCCTTCCTTGGCAGGCGAAAAACTGTTTTTT
CSVDPPSLAGEKLFF
>NA|TRBV7-2|TRBD1|TRBJ2-2
TGTGCCAGCAGCGCCTCAACAGGGGCGAACACCGGGGAGCTGTTTTTT
CASSASTGANTGELFF
>few|TRBV6-1|NA|TRBJ1-1
TGTGCCAGCAAAGGAGGGGTTGAAGCTTTCTTT
CASKGGVEAFF
>NA|TRBV19|NA|TRBJ1-2
TGTGCCAGTATGGAGTTCGGCTATGGCTACACCTTC
CASMEFGYGYTF
>NA|TRBV28|NA|TRBJ2-2
TGTGCCAGCAGTTTACGGTCCGGGGAGCTGTTTTTT
CASSLRSGELFF
>once|TRBV7-9|TRBD1|TRBJ1-2
TGTGCCAGCAGCTCCGGGACAGGGGGCGATGGCTACACCTTC
CASSSGTGGDGYTF
>NA|TRBV5-1|TRBD1|TRBJ2-6
TGCGCCAGCAGCTCCCAGGGGGTCTCTGGGGCCAACGTCCTGACTTTC
CASSSQGVSGANVLTF
>many|TRBV23-1|TRBD2|TRBJ2-7
TGCGCCAGCAGTCAAGGGAGGTGGGGGGGTCGTTACTACGAGCAGTACTTC
CASSQGRWGGRYYEQYF
>NA|TRBV2|NA|TRBJ2-1
TGTGCCAGCAGTGAACGGGAGCAGCAGTTCTTC
CASSEREQQFF
>NA|TRBV6-6|NA|TRBJ1-2
TGTGCCAGCATGAATCCGGAGCCCTACTATGGCTACACCTTC
CASMNPEPYYGYTF
>NA|TRBV28|NA|TRBJ1-1
TGTGCCAGTGGGGGGGGAGACACTGAAGCTTTCTTT
CASGGGDTEAFF
>NA|TRBV5-1|NA|TRBJ1-1
TGCGCCAGCAGCAGCACGACAGGGAACACTGAAGCTTTCTTT
CASSSTTGNTEAFF
>NA|TRBV27|NA|TRBJ2-3
TGTGCCAGCAGTTTCGGGACACGAGAATTGGATACGCAGTATTTT
CASSFGTRELDTQYF
>NA|TRBV5-4|NA|TRBJ2-6
TGTGCCAGCAGCTTGGCCGACAGGCCCCACTCTGGGGCCAACGTCCTGACTTTC
CASSLADRPHSGANVLTF
>NA|TRBV2|TRBD1|TRBJ2-1
TGTGCCAGCAGTGCGGACAGGGCCTACAATGAGCAGTTCTTC
CASSADRAYNEQFF
>NA|TRBV6-1|NA|TRBJ2-7
TGTGCCAGCAGTGAAGGGACAGCCTCTGAGCAGTACTTC
CASSEGTASEQYF
>once|TRBV6-5|NA|TRBJ1-1
TGTGCCAGCAGTGAGGCCGAAAACACTGAAGCTTTCTTT
CASSEAENTEAFF
>NA|TRBV4-2|NA|TRBJ2-3
TGTGCCAGCGCGGGGTTCACAGATACGCAGTATTTT
CASAGFTDTQYF
>few|TRBV10-2|TRBD1|TRBJ2-7
TGCGCCAGCAGGTTGACAGGGGTACGGGACGAGCAGTACTTC
CASRLTGVRDEQYF
>NA|TRBV11-2|NA|TRBJ2-7
TGTGCCAGCAGCCAGGCCGCCTACGAGCAGTACTTC
CASSQAAYEQYF
>once|TRBV28|NA|TRBJ2-1
TGTGCCAGCAGTTCCCCCCGAACCCCAGGAGGGTATGAGCAGTTCTTC
CASSSPRTPGGYEQFF
>once|TRBV5-6|NA|TRBJ1-4
TGTGCCAGCAGCTTTAGGCAAGCGGCTGAAAAACTGTTTTTT
CASSFRQAAEKLFF
>NA|TRBV5-1|NA|TRBJ1-5
TGCGCCAGCAGCTTGGGGCCAGGCCTCAATCAGCCCCAGCATTTT
CASSLGPGLNQPQHF
>NA|TRBV5-4|TRBD2|TRBJ2-5
TGTGCCAGCAGCCGGACTAGCGGGGGCCAAGAGACCCAGTACTTC
CASSRTSGGQETQYF
>NA|TRBV27|TRBD1|TRBJ2-7
TGTGCCAGCAGTTGGACAGGGGCGTTCTACGAGCAGTACTTC
CASSWTGAFYEQYF
>many|TRBV5-8|NA|TRBJ2-7
TGTGCCAGCAGCGTTCGAGGACAGTTCTCCTACGAGCAGTACTTC
CASSVRGQFSYEQYF
>NA|TRBV6-1|NA|TRBJ1-3
TGTGCCAGCCAAGGCAGGGTGGTCTCTGGAAACACCATATATTTT
CASQGRVVSGNTIYF
>few|TRBV13|TRBD2|TRBJ2-1
TGTGCCAGCAGCACGGGAGGGGTTACGGGTGAGCAGTTCTTC
CASSTGGVTGEQFF
>few|TRBV18|NA|TRBJ2-7
TGTGCCAGCTCACCACGCGCCGCCGGAGCCTACGAGCAGTACTTC
CASSPRAAGAYEQYF
>NA|TRBV28|NA|TRBJ1-2
TGTGCCAGCACCCGTGGACAGACGGGCCGGGACTATGGCTACACCTTC
CASTRGQTGRDYGYTF
>NA|TRBV27|TRBD2|TRBJ2-5
TGTGCCAGCAGTCCTATTACATGGGCGGGGGGGTACCAAGAGACCCAGTACTTC
CASSPITWAGGYQETQYF
>NA|TRBV5-1|TRBD1|TRBJ2-7
TGCGCCAGCAGCTTGGGGGGACAGCCAAACTACGAGCAGTACTTC
CASSLGGQPNYEQYF
>NA|TRBV9|NA|TRBJ2-3
TGTGCCAGCAGCGTAGGGGACTCAAATACGCAGTATTTT
CASSVGDSNTQYF
>NA|TRBV4-1|TRBD2|TRBJ2-1
TGCGCCAGCAGCCAAGGCCGACTAGCGGGGGCCAATGAGCAGTTCTTC
CASSQGRLAGANEQFF
>once|TRBV9|NA|TRBJ1-2
TGTGCCAGCAGTAGACAGAGCTATGGCTACACCTTC
CASSRQSYGYTF
>NA|TRBV7-6|TRBD2|TRBJ2-7
TGTGCCAGCAGCTTCGGGGGGGGTAGCGGCCACCTCGCCTACGAGCAGTACTTC
CASSFGGGSGHLAYEQYF
>NA|TRBV4-3|NA|TRBJ2-7
TGCGCCAGCAGCCAAGAGGGGACACCCTCCTCCTACGAGCAGTACTTC
CASSQEGTPSSYEQYF
>NA|TRBV9|NA|TRBJ1-1
TGTGCCAGCAGCGATGACAATGAAGCTTTCTTT
CASSDDNEAFF
>NA|TRBV28|TRBD1|TRBJ2-5
TGTGCCAGCAGTTTCCAGGGGGCCGGCAAAGAGACCCAGTACTTC
CASSFQGAGKETQYF
>NA|TRBV2|TRBD2|TRBJ2-1
TGTGCCAGCAGTGAAGCCCACGGGCTAGCGGGTTCCAATGAGCAGTTCTTC
CASSEAHGLAGSNEQFF
>medium-sized|TRBV11-3|TRBD1|TRBJ1-2
TGTGCCAGCAGCTTAGCAGGGGGCTATGGCTACACCTTC
CASSLAGGYGYTF
>once|TRBV5-5|TRBD1|TRBJ2-7
TGTGCCAGCAGCTTGAAGGGACAGAGATCCTACGAGCAGTACTTC
CASSLKGQRSYEQYF
>NA|TRBV6-5|TRBD1|TRBJ1-1
TGTGCCAGCAGTTACATCCGGGACAGGGATGACACTGAAGCTTTCTTT
CASSYIRDRDDTEAFF